A single sample is the source of the 15 T cell receptor beta chains below, sequenced in a study of control samples from healthy donors and cancer patients (dated by TCRdb to 2018 to 2021). Libraries were built with the immunoSEQ multiplex PCR assay. TCRdb holds this immuneACCESS table with in-frame rearrangements only. Some clones are missing; in checked studies, unresolved V genes explain under half, and the rest has no known cause. The sample table holds some 130,000 clones, of which around 93% were seen once. The ten largest clonotypes hold over 1.5% of the sample. Sequenced input: PBMCs. These receptors were taken from a man over 45 with head and neck cancer.

For the CDR3, the DNA is TGCGCCAGCAGCGCCTACCGGACGCCTAATAATTCACCCCTCCACTTT. Translating it yields CASSAYRTPNNSPLHF. This rearrangement joins TRBV4-1 to TRBJ1-6; D unresolved. Trimming stripped 5 bases from V and 5 bases from J, with 16 bases between. The length of the CDR3 is 16 residues. Germline loops: CDR1 MGHRA, CDR2 YSYEKL.

This chain connects TRBV19 to TRBJ2-3, with 8 bases lining up with TRBD1. This CDR3 comprises 15 residues. The V gene end was trimmed by 4 bases and the J gene end by 2 bases; junction bases not matched to a gene: 5. Germline loops: CDR1 LNHDA, CDR2 SQIVND (reference sequence). The DNA of the CDR3 is TGTGCCAGTAGTACTCAGGGGGCCCCCACAGATACGCAGTATTTT. This translates into CASSTQGAPTDTQYF.

J is TRBJ2-2 and V is TRBV28, with D possibly called TRBD1 or TRBD2 (5 bases each). V lost 8 bases to trimming and J lost 4 bases, with 20 bases between them. CDR1 and CDR2 (germline): MDHEN, SYDVKM. The CDR3 length is 16 residues. The CDR3 is CASSLMGVTLTGELFF. DNA of the CDR3: TGTGCCAGCTCCCTCATGGGGGTGACCCTCACCGGGGAGCTGTTTTTT.

In this sample, this clone turned up a few times. V is TRBV3-1 (or the pseudogene TRBV3-2) and J is TRBJ1-3; D is undetermined. The CDR3 loop spans 13 amino acids. V gave up 7 bases and J gave up 1 base, with 8 bases separating them. Germline V CDR1 and CDR2: LGHDT, YNNKEL (reference sequence). CDR3 sequence (DNA): TGTGCCAGCACCTCAGGTTCTGGAAACACCATATATTTT. As protein: CASTSGSGNTIYF.

Worth noting for this clone: The junction departs from germline at one end; a sequencing error may be responsible. This chain uses TRBV6-4 with TRBJ2-1; either TRBD1 or TRBD2 may fit D (5 bases each). The length of the CDR3 is 14 residues. The germline gives CDR1 MRHNA, CDR2 SNTAGT. The CDR3 DNA reads TGTGTCAGCCCTCCCGACCAGGGACACAATGAGCAGTTCTTC. Its protein is CVSPPDQGHNEQFF.

The chain couples TRBV5-4 to TRBJ2-2; unclear D gene. Deletions cut 0 bases from V and 5 bases from J, with 14 bases between. The CDR3 is 16 amino acids. Germline lookup yields CDR1 SGHNT and CDR2 YYREEE (reference sequence). The DNA of the CDR3 is TGTGCCAGCAGCTTGGCGAAGGGCACTAATACCGGGGAGCTGTTTTTT. Translation gives CASSLAKGTNTGELFF.

The J gene is TRBJ2-3, the V gene TRBV6-4, with 9 bases fitting TRBD2. Trimming took 8 bases from V and 0 from J; bases not matched to a gene: 3. CDR1 MRHNA and CDR2 SNTAGT come from the germline V gene. This CDR3 spans 14 amino acids. CDR3 nucleotide sequence: TGTGCCAGCCGACTAGCGGAGAGCACAGATACGCAGTATTTT. Translated, it gives CASRLAESTDTQYF.

The gene calls are TRBV9 and TRBJ2-2; 11 bases agree with TRBD2. The CDR3 has 18 amino acids. Germline CDR1 SGDLS, CDR2 YYNGEE. V was clipped by 2 bases and J by 4 bases; unmatched bases: 10. As DNA, the CDR3 is TGTGCCAGCAGCGTTAATGTAGCGGGGGGGCTGACCACCGGGGAGCTGTTTTTT. Translated, it gives CASSVNVAGGLTTGELFF.

The chain couples TRBV20-1 to TRBJ2-7, with D perhaps TRBD1 or TRBD2 (5 bases each). Trimming removed 4 bases from V and 6 bases from J, with 10 bases in between. The CDR3 totals 11 residues. Looked up from germline, CDR1 is DFQATT and CDR2 is SNEGSKA (reference sequence). The CDR3 DNA is TGCAGTGCTATAGGGACGTCCGAGCAGTACTTC. It translates to CSAIGTSEQYF.

Regarding this clone: Other DNA sequences in the sample encode the same CDR3. The CDR3 sequence: CAWDGGGEQYF. Written as DNA, the CDR3 is TGTGCCTGGGACGGGGGTGGCGAGCAGTACTTC. The chain has TRBV30 and TRBJ2-7; maybe TRBD2 (6 bases). This CDR3 has 11 amino acids. Per the germline V gene, CDR1 is GTSNPN and CDR2 is SVGIG (reference sequence). V was trimmed by 5 bases and J by 6 bases, leaving 11 bases between them.

This chain joins TRBV3-1 (or the pseudogene TRBV3-2) and TRBJ2-7; TRBD1 matches at 11 bases. V shed 4 bases and J 2 bases; nucleotides not matched to a gene: 4. The CDR3 sequence is 15 residues long. Germline lookup yields CDR1 LGHDT and CDR2 YNNKEL (reference sequence). The CDR3, as DNA: TGTGCCAGCAGCCGCCGGGACAGGGGGACCTACGAGCAGTACTTC. Its translation is CASSRRDRGTYEQYF.

The chain links TRBV5-6 to TRBJ1-2, with D unresolved. Germline V gene data show CDR1 as SGHDT and CDR2 as YYEEEE. The CDR3 covers 15 residues. Trimming pared 0 bases from V and 7 bases from J, leaving 16 bases between. The CDR3 sequence: CASSLEGGLSGGYTF. The DNA of the CDR3 is TGTGCCAGCAGCTTGGAGGGAGGGCTCAGCGGTGGCTACACCTTC.

In nucleotides, the CDR3 is TGTGCCAGCAGTCTTAACACCGTGGGGACTGAAGCTTTCTTT. Translating it yields CASSLNTVGTEAFF. The chain links TRBV9 to TRBJ1-1; D is undetermined. The CDR3 runs 14 residues. V lost 5 bases and J 5 bases, leaving 16 bases between the germline ends. Germline assignment: CDR1 SGDLS and CDR2 YYNGEE.

Remarks on this clone: Other DNA variants within this sample encode the same CDR3. This rearrangement joins TRBV5-1 to TRBJ1-1, with no clear D. This CDR3 region has 14 residues. The germline V gene encodes CDR1 SGHRS and CDR2 YFSETQ. Trimming took 0 bases from V and 1 from J, leaving 7 bases between them. The CDR3 loop reads CASSLGRGNTEAFF. In DNA, the CDR3 is TGCGCCAGCAGCTTGGGGCGGGGGAACACTGAAGCTTTCTTT.

The V and J genes are TRBV29-1 and TRBJ1-2; 7 bases match TRBD1. With 3 bases clipped from V and 3 bases from J, the junction kept 7 bases outside the gene matches. The germline gives CDR1 SQVTM, CDR2 ANQGSEA. The CDR3 runs to 14 residues. This CDR3 is CSVDKGGGDYGYTF. The CDR3 DNA reads TGCAGCGTTGATAAAGGGGGCGGAGACTATGGCTACACCTTC.